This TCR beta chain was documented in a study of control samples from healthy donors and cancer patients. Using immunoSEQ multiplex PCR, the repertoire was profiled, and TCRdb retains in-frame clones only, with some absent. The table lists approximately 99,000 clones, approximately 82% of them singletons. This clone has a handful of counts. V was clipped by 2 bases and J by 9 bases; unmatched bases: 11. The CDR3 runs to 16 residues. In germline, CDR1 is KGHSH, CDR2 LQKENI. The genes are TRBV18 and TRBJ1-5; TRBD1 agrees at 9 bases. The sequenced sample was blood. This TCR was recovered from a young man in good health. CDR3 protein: CASSPGGQGRMWPQHF. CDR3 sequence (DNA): TGTGCCAGCTCACCAGGGGGACAGGGACGAATGTGGCCCCAGCATTTT.